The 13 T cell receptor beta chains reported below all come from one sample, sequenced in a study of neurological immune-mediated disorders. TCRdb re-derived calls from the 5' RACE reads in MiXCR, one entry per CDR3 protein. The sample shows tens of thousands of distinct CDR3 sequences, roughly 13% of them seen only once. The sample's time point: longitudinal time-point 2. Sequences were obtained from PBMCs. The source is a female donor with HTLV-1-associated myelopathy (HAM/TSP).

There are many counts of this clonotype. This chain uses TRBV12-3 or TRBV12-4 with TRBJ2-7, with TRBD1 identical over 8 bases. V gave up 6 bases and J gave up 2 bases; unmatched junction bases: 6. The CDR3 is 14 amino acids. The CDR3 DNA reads TGTGCCAGCAGCCGCGGGACAGGCGCCTACGAGCAGTACTTC. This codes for CASSRGTGAYEQYF.

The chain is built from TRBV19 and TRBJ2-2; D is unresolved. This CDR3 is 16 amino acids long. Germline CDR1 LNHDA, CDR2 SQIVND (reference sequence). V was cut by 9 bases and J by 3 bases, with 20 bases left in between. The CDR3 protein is CASTRKITEDTGELFF. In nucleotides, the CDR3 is TGTGCCAGCACCAGGAAGATTACAGAGGACACCGGGGAGCTGTTTTTT.

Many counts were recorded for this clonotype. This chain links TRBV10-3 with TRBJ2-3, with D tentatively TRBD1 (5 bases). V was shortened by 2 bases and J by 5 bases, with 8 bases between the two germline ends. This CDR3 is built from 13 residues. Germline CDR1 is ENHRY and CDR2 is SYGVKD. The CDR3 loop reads CAISEDRGDTQYF. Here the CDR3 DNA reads TGTGCCATCAGTGAGGACAGAGGAGATACGCAGTATTTT.

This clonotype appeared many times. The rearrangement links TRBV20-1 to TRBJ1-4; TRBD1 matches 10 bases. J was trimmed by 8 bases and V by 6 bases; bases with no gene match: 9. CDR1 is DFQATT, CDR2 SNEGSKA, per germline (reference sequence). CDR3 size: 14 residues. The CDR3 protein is CSAKRGTGDEKLFF. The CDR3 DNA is TGCAGTGCGAAGAGGGGGACAGGGGACGAAAAACTGTTTTTT.

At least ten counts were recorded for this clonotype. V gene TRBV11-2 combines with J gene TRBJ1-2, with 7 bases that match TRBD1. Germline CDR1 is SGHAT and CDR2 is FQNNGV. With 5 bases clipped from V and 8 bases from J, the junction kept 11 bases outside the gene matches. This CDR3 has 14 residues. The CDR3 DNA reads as TGTGCCAGCAGCCTAAATAGACAGGGTGTGGGCTACACCTTC. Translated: CASSLNRQGVGYTF.

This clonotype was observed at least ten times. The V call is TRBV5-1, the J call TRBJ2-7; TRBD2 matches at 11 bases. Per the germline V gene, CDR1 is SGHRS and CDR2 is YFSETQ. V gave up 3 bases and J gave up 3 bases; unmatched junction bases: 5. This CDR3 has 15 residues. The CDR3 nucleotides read TGCGCCAGCAGCTCCACTAGCGGGGGCCTCTACGAGCAGTACTTC. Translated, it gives CASSSTSGGLYEQYF.

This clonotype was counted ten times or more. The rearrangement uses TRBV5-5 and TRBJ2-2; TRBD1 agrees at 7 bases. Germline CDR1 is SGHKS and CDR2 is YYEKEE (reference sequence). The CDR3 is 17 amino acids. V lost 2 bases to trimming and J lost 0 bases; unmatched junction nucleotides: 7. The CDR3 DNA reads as TGTGCCAGCAGCTTTTGGACCGGGACAGCGAACACCGGGGAGCTGTTTTTT. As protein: CASSFWTGTANTGELFF. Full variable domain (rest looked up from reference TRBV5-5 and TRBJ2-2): DAGVTQSPTHLIKTRGQQVTLRCSPISGHKSVSWYQQVLGQGPQFIFQYYEKEERGRGNFPDRFSARQFPNYSSELNVNALLLGDSALYLCASSFWTGTANTGELFFGEGSRLTVL.

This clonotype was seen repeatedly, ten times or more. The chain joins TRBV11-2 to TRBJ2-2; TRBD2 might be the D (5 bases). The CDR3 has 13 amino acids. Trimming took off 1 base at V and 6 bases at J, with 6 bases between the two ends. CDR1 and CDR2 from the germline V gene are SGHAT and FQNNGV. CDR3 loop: CASSLAGSGELFF. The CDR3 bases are TGTGCCAGCAGCTTAGCGGGGTCCGGGGAGCTGTTTTTT.

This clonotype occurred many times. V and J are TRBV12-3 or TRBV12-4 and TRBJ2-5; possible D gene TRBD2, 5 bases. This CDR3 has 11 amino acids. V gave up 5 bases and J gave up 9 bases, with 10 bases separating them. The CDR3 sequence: CASSDSAAQYF. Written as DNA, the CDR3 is TGTGCCAGCAGTGACTCAGCGGCCCAGTACTTC.

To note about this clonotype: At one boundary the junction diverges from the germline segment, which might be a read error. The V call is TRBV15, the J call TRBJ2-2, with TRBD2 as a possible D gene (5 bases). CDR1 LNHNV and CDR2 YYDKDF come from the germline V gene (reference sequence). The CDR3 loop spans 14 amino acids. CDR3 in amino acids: CATSREVLAEELFF. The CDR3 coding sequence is TGTGCTACCAGCAGAGAAGTTCTAGCCGAGGAGCTGTTTTTT.

CDR3 sequence: CASSSTWDTDTQYF. The CDR3 bases are TGTGCCAGCAGTTCGACTTGGGACACAGATACGCAGTATTTT. The chain carries TRBV11-2 and TRBJ2-3, with D hard to call. This CDR3 contains 14 residues. V was cut by 6 bases and J by 2 bases, with 12 bases left in between. Germline lookup yields CDR1 SGHAT and CDR2 FQNNGV.

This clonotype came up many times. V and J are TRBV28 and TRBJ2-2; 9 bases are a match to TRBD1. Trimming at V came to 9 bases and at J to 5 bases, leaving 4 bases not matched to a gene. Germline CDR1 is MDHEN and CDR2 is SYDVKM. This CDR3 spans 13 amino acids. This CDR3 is CASDRGATGELFF. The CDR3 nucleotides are TGTGCCAGTGACAGGGGGGCGACCGGGGAGCTGTTTTTT.

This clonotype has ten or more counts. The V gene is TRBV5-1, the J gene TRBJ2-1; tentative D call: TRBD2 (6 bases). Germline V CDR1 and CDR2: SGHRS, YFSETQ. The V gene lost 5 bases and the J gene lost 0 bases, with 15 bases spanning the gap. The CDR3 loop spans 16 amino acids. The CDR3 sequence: CASRYLGGSSYNEQFF. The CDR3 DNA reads TGCGCCAGCAGATATCTCGGGGGAAGCTCCTACAATGAGCAGTTCTTC. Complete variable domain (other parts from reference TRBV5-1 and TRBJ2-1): KAGVTQTPRYLIKTRGQQVTLSCSPISGHRSVSWYQQTPGQGLQFLFEYFSETQRNKGNFPGRFSGRQFSNSRSEMNVSTLELGDSALYLCASRYLGGSSYNEQFFGPGTRLTVL.